Here is one T cell receptor (beta chain) with its context. The antigen is undetermined. A read error may explain this, as a much larger clone is one base away. There are 15 residues in the CDR3. Trimming took 7 bases from V and 0 from J, leaving 19 bases between them. Germline V gene data show CDR1 as DFQATT and CDR2 as SNEGSKA (reference sequence). The data were taken from a study of glioma-infiltrating T cells. Overall study results and limits: Shared blood CDR3 signature motifs marked patients with low tissue-blood divergence.

Using RNA template, CDR3s of TCR alpha and beta were amplified with iRepertoire arm-PCR. In TCRdb, the multiplex PCR reads were re-called with MiXCR into one record per CDR3 protein. The sample records more than 300,000 distinct CDR3 sequences, 41% being singletons. The chain carries TRBV20-1 and TRBJ2-7; possibly TRBD1 for D (5 bases). Sequenced: glioma tissue, nonneoplastic brain tissue, or PBMCs (not recorded which). This TCR came from a human donor with low-grade glioma or glioblastoma, undergoing nonglioma brain surgery, or in good health (not recorded which). In DNA form, the CDR3 reads TGCAGTGTCCGTTACATAGGGGAAGGCTCCTACGAGCAGTACTTC. Translation gives CSVRYIGEGSYEQYF.